One sample yielded the 2 T cell receptor beta chains listed below, sequenced in a study of T cell responses to AZD1222 COVID-19 vaccine. The data were produced by immunoSEQ multiplex PCR, yet TCRdb's version contains in-frame clones alone and is incomplete. Of fewer than 150,000 clones in the sample, approximately 90% were seen once. The sequencing used peripheral blood, collected 28 days after the second AZD1222 dose. The origin of the receptors is an adult who received the AZD1222 COVID-19 vaccine.

This clone came up once. The chain has TRBV2 and TRBJ2-7; D is perhaps TRBD1 or TRBD2 (5 bases each). Germline CDR1 is SNHLY and CDR2 is FYNNEI. This CDR3 comprises 16 residues. V lost 6 bases and J lost 4, with 22 bases in between. The CDR3 reads CASSPPTGPSFYEQYF. As DNA, the CDR3 is TGTGCCAGCAGCCCCCCCACGGGACCCTCCTTTTACGAGCAGTACTTC.

The J gene is TRBJ1-3, the V gene TRBV19; TRBD1 might be the D (5 bases). CDR1 is LNHDA, CDR2 SQIVND, per germline (reference sequence). This CDR3 region has 17 residues. V was clipped by 5 bases and J by 0 bases, with 17 bases between them. This chain's CDR3 is CASSRSRDGISGNTIYF. Written as DNA, the CDR3 is TGTGCCAGTAGTCGTAGCCGGGACGGTATCTCTGGAAACACCATATATTTT.